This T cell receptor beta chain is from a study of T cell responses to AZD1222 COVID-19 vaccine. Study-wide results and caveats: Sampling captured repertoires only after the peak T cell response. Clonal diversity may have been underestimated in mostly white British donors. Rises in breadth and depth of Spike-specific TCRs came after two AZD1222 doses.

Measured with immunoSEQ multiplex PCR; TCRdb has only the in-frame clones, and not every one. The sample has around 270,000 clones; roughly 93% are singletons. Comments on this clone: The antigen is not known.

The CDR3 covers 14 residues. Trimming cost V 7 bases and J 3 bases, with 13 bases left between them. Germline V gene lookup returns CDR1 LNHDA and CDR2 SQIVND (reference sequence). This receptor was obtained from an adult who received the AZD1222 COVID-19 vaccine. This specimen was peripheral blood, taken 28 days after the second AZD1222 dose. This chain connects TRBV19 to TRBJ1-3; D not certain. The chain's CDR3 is CASTDGWSGNTIYF. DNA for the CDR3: TGTGCCAGTACGGACGGATGGAGTGGAAACACCATATATTTT.